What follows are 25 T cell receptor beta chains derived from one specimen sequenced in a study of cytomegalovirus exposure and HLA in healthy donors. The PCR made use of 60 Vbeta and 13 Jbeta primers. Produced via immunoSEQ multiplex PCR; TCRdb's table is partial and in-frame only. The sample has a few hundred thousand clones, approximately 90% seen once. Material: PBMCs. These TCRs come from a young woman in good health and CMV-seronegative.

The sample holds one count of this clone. The CDR3 DNA is TGTGCCAGTAGTCAACGGACAGGGAAAGGCGTCACCTTC. The encoded protein is CASSQRTGKGVTF. The chain uses TRBV19 and TRBJ1-2; 8 nucleotides agree with TRBD1. This CDR3 is 13 amino acids long. The ends lost 5 bases at V and 13 bases at J; junction bases unmatched: 12. The germline gives CDR1 LNHDA, CDR2 SQIVND (reference sequence).

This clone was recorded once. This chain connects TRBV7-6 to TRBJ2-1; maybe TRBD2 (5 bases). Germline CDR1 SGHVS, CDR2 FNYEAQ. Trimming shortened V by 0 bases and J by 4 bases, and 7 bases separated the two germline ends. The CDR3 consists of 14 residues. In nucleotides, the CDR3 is TGTGCCAGCAGCTTAGCCTCGGGGTACAATGAGCAGTTCTTC. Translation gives CASSLASGYNEQFF.

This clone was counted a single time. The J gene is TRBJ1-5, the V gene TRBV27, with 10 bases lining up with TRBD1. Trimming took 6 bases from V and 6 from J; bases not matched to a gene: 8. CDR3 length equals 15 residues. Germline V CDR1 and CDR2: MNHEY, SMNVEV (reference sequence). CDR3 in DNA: TGTGCCAGCAGACCGACAGGGGGCTATGGTCAGCCCCAGCATTTT. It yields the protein CASRPTGGYGQPQHF.

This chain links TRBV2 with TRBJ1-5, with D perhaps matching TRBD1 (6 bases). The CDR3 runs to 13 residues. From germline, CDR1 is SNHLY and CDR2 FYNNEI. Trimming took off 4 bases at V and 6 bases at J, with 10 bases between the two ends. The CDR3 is CASSGGQGQPQHF. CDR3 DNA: TGTGCCAGCAGTGGGGGGCAGGGTCAGCCCCAGCATTTT.

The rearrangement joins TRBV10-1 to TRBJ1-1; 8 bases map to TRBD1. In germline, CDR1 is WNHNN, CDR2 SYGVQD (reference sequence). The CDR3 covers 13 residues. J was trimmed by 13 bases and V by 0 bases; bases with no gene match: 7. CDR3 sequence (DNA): TGCGCCAGCAGTGAGTCCAGGGGGCGGATAGTTTTCTTT. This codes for CASSESRGRIVFF.

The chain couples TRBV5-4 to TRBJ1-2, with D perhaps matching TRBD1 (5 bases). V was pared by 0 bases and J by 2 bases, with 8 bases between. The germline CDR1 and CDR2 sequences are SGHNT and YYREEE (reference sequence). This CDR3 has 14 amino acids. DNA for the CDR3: TGTGCCAGCAGCTTGGCATCAGGGAACTATGGCTACACCTTC. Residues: CASSLASGNYGYTF.

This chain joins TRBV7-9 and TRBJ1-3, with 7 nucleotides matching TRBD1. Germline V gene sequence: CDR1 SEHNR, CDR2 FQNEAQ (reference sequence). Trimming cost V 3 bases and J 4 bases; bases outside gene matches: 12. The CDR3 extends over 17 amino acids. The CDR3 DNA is TGTGCCAGCAGCTTTACCGGGACAGTTTTGTCGGGAAACACCATATATTTT. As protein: CASSFTGTVLSGNTIYF.

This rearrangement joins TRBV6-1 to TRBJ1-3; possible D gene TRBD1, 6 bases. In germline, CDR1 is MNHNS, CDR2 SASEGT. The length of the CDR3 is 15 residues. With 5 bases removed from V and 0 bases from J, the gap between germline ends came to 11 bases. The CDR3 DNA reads TGTGCCAGCAGTTTGGGGGCCTTCTCTGGAAACACCATATATTTT. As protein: CASSLGAFSGNTIYF.

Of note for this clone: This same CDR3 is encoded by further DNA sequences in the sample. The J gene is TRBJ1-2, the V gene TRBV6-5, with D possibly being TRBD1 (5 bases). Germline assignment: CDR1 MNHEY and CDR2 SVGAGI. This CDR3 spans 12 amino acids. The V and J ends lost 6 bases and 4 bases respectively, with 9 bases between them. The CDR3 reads CASSRDFYGYTF. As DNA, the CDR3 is TGTGCCAGCAGCCGGGACTTCTATGGCTACACCTTC.

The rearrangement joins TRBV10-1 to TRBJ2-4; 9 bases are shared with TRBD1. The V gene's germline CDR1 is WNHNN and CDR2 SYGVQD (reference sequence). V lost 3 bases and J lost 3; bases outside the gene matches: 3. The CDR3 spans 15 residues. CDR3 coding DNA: TGCGCCAGCAGTGACCCGGGACAGGGCAAAAACATTCAGTACTTC. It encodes CASSDPGQGKNIQYF.

CDR3 bases: TGCGCCAGCACGCCGGTGCGGGAGGGCTATGGCTACACCTTC. This sequence encodes CASTPVREGYGYTF. This chain connects TRBV4-1 to TRBJ1-2; D ambiguous. The germline V gene encodes CDR1 MGHRA and CDR2 YSYEKL. The V gene lost 7 bases and the J gene lost 4 bases, with 16 bases spanning the gap. The CDR3 extends over 14 amino acids.

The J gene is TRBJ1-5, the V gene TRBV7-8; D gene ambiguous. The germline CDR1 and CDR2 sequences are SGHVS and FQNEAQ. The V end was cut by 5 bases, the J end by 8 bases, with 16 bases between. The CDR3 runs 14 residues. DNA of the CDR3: TGTGCCAGCAGCCGCCCACTAGTAAAGGAGCCCCAGCATTTT. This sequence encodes CASSRPLVKEPQHF.

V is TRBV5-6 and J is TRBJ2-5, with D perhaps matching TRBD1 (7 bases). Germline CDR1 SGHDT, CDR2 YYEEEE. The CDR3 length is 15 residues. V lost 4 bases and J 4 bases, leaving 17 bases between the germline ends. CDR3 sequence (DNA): TGTGCCAGCAGCGGACAGGAGGGGGCCGGAGAGACCCAGTACTTC. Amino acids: CASSGQEGAGETQYF.

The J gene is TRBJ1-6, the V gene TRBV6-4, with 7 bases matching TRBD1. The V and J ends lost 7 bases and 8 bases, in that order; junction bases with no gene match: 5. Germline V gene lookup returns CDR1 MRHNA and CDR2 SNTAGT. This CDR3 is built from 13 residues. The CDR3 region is CASIGQEDSPLHF. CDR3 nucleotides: TGTGCCAGCATCGGACAGGAAGATTCACCCCTCCACTTT.

CDR3 in DNA: TGTGCCAGCAGTGAAGGGGCGCCCCCCTACGAGCAGTACTTC. This sequence encodes CASSEGAPPYEQYF. The chain carries TRBV25-1 and TRBJ2-7; D possibly corresponds to TRBD1 (5 bases). V dropped 2 bases and J dropped 2 bases, with 10 bases sitting between them. There are 14 residues in the CDR3. Germline V gives CDR1 MGHDK, CDR2 SYGVNS.

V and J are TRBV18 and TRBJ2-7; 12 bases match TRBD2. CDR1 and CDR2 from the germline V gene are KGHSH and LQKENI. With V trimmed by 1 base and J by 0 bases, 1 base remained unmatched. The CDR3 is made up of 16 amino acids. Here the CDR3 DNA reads TGTGCCAGCTCACCACGACTAGCGGGGGCCTCCTACGAGCAGTACTTC. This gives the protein CASSPRLAGASYEQYF.

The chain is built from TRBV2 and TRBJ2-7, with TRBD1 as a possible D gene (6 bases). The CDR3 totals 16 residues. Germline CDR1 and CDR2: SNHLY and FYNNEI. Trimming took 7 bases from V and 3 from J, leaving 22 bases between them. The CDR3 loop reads CASTQQGAGAIYEQYF. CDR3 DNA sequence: TGTGCCAGCACCCAACAAGGGGCAGGGGCAATCTACGAGCAGTACTTC.

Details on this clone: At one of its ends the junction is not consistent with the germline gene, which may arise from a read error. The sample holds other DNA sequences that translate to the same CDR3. Written as DNA, the CDR3 is TGTGCCAGCATCGCGGGACAGCTTATCTATAATTCCCCCCTCCACTTT. Its protein is CASIAGQLIYNSPLHF. V gene TRBV2 combines with J gene TRBJ1-6, with TRBD1 identical over 7 bases. Germline V gene data show CDR1 as SNHLY and CDR2 as FYNNEI. The CDR3 extends over 16 amino acids.

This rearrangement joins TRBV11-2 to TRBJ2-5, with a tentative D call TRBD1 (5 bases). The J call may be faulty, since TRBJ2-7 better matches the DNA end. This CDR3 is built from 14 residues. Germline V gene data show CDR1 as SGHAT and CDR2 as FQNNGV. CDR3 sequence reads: CASSLRQGSYEQYF. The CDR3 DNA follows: TGTGCCAGCAGCTTAAGGCAGGGATCCTACGAGCAGTACTTC.

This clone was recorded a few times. In nucleotides, the CDR3 is TGTGCCAGCAGCCCGGGACTAGCGGGGGTTTACGAGCAGTACTTC. It translates to CASSPGLAGVYEQYF. This chain uses TRBV7-3 with TRBJ2-7, with 14 bases fitting TRBD2. V trimming: 5 bases; J trimming: 4 bases; junction bases outside the gene matches: 4. Germline CDR1 is SGHTA and CDR2 is FQGTGA. The CDR3 loop spans 15 amino acids.

The CDR3 DNA follows: TGTGCCACCACCCGGCGCGGCGGGGGCGGGACCGGGGAGCTGTTTTTT. It codes for CATTRRGGGGTGELFF. The chain recombines TRBV5-4 with TRBJ2-2; possible D gene TRBD2, 7 bases. Germline lookup yields CDR1 SGHNT and CDR2 YYREEE (reference sequence). Trimming took off 9 bases at V and 5 bases at J, with 23 bases between the two ends. This CDR3 spans 16 amino acids.

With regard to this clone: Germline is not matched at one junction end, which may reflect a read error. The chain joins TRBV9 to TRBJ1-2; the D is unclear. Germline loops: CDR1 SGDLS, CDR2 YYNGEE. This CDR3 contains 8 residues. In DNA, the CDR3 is TGTGCCAGCAGCGAGAGGAGCTTC. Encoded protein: CASSERSF.

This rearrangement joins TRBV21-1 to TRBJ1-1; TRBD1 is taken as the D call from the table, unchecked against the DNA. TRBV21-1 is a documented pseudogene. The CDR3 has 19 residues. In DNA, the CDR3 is TGTGCCAGCAGCAAAGTGGGCTGTGGACAGGGGCTAAATAACACTGAAGCTTTCTTT. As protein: CASSKVGCGQGLNNTEAFF.

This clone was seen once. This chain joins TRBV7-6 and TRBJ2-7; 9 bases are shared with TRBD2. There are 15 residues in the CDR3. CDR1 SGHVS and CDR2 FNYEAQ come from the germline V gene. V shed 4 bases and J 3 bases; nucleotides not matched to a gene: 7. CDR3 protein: CASSSLSGGLYEQYF. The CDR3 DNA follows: TGTGCCAGCAGCTCGCTAAGCGGGGGGCTCTACGAGCAGTACTTC.

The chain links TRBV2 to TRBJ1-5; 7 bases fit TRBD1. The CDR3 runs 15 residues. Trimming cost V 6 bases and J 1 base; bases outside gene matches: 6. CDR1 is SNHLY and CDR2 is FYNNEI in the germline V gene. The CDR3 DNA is TGTGCCAGCAGGGGGGACAGCTTGAGCAATCAGCCCCAGCATTTT. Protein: CASRGDSLSNQPQHF.